The rows below give T cell receptor beta chains drawn from one sample of a study of monozygotic twins with inflammatory bowel disease. TCRdb re-called the 5' RACE reads and shows each CDR3 protein once, DNA omitted. The sample totals 300,000 to 400,000 distinct CDR3 sequences; its top ten clones hold 2% to 2.5%. The sample was blood. Receptor source: a human donor with ulcerative colitis or Crohn's disease, or a healthy co-twin of an affected twin (not recorded which). The CDR3 runs from the conserved cysteine through the conserved F or W.

j_call cdr3_length v_call cdr3_aa
TRBJ1-1 16 TRBV12-3/TRBV12-4 CASSLKGATMSTEAFF
TRBJ1-4 15 TRBV18 CASSLSSGLGEKLFF
TRBJ1-6 17 TRBV7-2 CASSTWGGRLGNSPLHF
TRBJ1-5 15 TRBV12-3/TRBV12-4 CASSLGQNGVQPQDF
TRBJ2-7 14 TRBV20-1 CSATRDLSFYEQYF
TRBJ2-2 17 TRBV10-3 CAITKGSGQGSTGELFF
TRBJ2-2 16 TRBV6-4 CASSGLAGANTGELFF
TRBJ2-7 16 TRBV20-1 CSAVSGRGLPIREQYF
TRBJ1-2 16 TRBV28 CASSLQGSRANYGYTF
TRBJ1-2 15 TRBV7-3 CASSLKGAGVRGYTF
TRBJ1-2 14 TRBV11-2 CASSLEGGSYGYTF
TRBJ1-1 13 TRBV20-1 CSARDRKNTEAFF
TRBJ2-5 16 TRBV4-1 CASSPTGTSGVETQYF
TRBJ2-1 14 TRBV5-1 CASSLFDPNNEQFF
TRBJ1-5 15 TRBV27 CASSPQNLAGQPQHF
TRBJ2-7 12 TRBV29-1 CSAGQADVEQYF
TRBJ2-7 15 TRBV6-2/TRBV6-3 CASSSWRTGPYEQYF
TRBJ2-2 18 TRBV11-2 CASSTLAGGRVRTGELFF
TRBJ1-2 13 TRBV12-3/TRBV12-4 CASSLGGYYGYTF
TRBJ2-1 16 TRBV7-9 CASSRGTSGVGNEQFF
TRBJ2-7 13 TRBV7-9 CASRRDSTYEQYF
TRBJ2-3 14 TRBV29-1 CSVESGGATDTQYF
TRBJ2-1 14 TRBV28 CASSLLGDYNEQFF
TRBJ1-6 15 TRBV5-1 CASSRDGRDGSPLHF
TRBJ2-4 15 TRBV5-1 CASQSEGAQGNIQYF
TRBJ1-5 13 TRBV7-9 CASSPLGNQPQHF
TRBJ1-1 14 TRBV7-9 CASSLQGGSTEAFF
TRBJ1-4 14 TRBV5-8 CASTGAGANEKLFF
TRBJ1-1 12 TRBV6-2/TRBV6-3 CASADRNTEAFF
TRBJ1-5 19 TRBV6-2/TRBV6-3 CASSSGRLKDEGSNQPQHF
TRBJ1-1 16 TRBV20-1 CSASSGQGAFKSEAFF
TRBJ1-2 15 TRBV6-5 CASSYPWVSHYGYTF
TRBJ2-1 16 TRBV27 CASSLSPGKSPNEQFF
TRBJ2-2 16 TRBV11-2 CASRQGLAGATGELFF
TRBJ2-1 15 TRBV9 CASSVVGAPRDEQFF